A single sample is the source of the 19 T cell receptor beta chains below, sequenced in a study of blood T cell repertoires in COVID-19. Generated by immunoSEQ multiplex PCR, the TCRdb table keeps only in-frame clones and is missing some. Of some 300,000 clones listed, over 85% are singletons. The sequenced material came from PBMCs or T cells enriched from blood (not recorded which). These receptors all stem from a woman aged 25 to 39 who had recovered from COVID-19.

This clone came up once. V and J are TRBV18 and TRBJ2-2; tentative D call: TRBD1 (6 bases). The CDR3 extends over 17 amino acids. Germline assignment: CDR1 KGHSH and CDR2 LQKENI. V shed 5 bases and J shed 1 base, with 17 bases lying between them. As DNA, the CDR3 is TGTGCCAGCTCAGTATTTCAGGGGATGGTGAACACCGGGGAGCTGTTTTTT. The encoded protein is CASSVFQGMVNTGELFF.

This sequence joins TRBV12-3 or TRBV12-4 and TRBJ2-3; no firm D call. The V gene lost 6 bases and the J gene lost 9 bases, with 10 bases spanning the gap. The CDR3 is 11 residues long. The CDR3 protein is CASRYSVTQYF. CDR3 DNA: TGTGCCAGCAGGTACTCCGTAACGCAGTATTTT.

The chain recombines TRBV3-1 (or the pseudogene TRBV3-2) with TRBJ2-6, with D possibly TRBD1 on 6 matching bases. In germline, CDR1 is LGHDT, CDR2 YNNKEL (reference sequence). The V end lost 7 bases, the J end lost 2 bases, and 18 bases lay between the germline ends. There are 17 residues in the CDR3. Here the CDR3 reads CASNTQGASTGANVLTF. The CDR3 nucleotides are TGTGCCAGCAACACACAGGGAGCCTCTACTGGGGCCAACGTCCTGACTTTC.

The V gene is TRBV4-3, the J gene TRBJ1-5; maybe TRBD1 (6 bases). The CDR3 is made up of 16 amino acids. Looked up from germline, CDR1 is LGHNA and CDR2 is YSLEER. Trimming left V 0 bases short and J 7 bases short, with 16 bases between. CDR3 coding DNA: TGCGCCAGCAGCCAAGAATTCAGGGGTTATGGACAGCCCCAGCATTTT. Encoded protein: CASSQEFRGYGQPQHF.

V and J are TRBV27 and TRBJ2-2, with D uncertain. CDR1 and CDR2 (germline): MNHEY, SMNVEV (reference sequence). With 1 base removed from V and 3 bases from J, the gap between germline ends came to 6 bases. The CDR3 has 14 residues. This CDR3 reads CASSLYPYTGELFF. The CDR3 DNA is TGTGCCAGCAGTTTATATCCATACACCGGGGAGCTGTTTTTT.

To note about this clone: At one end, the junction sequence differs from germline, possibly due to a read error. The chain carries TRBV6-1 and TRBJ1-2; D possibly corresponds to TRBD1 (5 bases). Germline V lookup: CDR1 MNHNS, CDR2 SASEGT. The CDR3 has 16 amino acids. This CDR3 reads CASSEAGAGRTYGYTF. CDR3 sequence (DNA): TGTGCCAGCAGCGAAGCGGGCGCAGGGAGGACCTATGGCTACACCTTC.

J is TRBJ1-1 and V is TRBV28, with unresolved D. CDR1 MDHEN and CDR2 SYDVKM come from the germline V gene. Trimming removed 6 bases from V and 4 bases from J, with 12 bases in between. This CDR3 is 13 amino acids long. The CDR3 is CASSPGVRTEAFF. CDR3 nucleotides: TGTGCCAGCAGCCCCGGGGTCCGCACTGAAGCTTTCTTT.

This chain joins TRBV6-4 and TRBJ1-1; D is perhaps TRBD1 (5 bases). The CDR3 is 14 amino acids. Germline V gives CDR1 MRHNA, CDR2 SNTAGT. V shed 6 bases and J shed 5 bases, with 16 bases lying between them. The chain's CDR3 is CASSEQGSGTEAFF. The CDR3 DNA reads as TGTGCCAGCAGCGAGCAGGGCTCGGGTACTGAAGCTTTCTTT.

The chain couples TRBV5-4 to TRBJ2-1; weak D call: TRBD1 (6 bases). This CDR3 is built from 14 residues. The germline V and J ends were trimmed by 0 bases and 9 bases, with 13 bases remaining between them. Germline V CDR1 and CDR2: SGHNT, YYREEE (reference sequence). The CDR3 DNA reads TGTGCCAGCAGCTTGGTGTCGCAGGGGAGTGAGCAGTTCTTC. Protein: CASSLVSQGSEQFF.

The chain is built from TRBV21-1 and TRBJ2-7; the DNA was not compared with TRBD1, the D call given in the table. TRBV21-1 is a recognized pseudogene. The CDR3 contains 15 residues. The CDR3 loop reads CASSKLDRGVYEQYF. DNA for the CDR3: TGTGCCAGCAGCAAATTGGACAGGGGGGTCTACGAGCAGTACTTC.

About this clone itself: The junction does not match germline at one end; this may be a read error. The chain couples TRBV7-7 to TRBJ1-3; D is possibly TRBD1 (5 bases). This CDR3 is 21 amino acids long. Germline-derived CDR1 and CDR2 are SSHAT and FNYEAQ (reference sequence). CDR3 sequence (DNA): TGTGCTAGCAGCCGGAGATCGGTAGTTCCGGGGGGTCCTGATCTTGGAAACACCATATATTTT. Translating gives CASSRRSVVPGGPDLGNTIYF.

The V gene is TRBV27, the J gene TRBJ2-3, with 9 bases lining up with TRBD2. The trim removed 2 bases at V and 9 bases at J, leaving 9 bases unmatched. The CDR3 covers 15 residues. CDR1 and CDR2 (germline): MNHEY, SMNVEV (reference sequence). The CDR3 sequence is CASSLAGGRDGTQYF. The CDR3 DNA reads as TGTGCCAGCAGTTTAGCTGGCGGGAGGGATGGGACGCAGTATTTT.

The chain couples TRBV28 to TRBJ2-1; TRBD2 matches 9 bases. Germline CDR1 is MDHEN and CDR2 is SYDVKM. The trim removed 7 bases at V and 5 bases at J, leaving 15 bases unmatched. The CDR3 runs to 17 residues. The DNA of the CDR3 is TGTGCCAGCATCCCCCAGGGATTTCTAGCGGGAAACAATGAGCAGTTCTTC. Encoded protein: CASIPQGFLAGNNEQFF.

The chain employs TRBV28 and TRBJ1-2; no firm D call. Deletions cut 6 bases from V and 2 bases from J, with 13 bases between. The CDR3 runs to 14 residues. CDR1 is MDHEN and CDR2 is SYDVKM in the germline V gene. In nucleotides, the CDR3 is TGTGCCAGCAGGGTTCCCGACGGGAACTATGGCTACACCTTC. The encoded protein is CASRVPDGNYGYTF.

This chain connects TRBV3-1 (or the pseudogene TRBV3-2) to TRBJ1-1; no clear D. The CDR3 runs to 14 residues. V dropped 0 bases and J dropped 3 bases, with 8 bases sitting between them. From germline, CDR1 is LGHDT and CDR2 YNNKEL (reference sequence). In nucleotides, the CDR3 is TGTGCCAGCAGCCAAGATCCGGGTGACACTGAAGCTTTCTTT. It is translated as CASSQDPGDTEAFF.

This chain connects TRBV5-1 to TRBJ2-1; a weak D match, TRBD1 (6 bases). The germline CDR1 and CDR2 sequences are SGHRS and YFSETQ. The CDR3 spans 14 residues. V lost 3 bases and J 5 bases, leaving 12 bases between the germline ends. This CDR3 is CASSWQGLDNEQFF. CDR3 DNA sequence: TGCGCCAGCAGCTGGCAGGGGCTAGACAATGAGCAGTTCTTC.

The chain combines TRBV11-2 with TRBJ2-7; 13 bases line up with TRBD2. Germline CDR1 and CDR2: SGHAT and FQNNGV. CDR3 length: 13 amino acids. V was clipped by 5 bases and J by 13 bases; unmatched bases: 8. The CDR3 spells CASSPGTSGNRYF. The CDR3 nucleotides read TGTGCCAGCAGCCCCGGGACTAGCGGGAACCGATACTTC.

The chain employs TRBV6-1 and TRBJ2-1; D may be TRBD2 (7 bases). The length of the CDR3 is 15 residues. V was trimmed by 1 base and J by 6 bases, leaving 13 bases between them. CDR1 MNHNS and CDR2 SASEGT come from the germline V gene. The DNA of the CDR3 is TGTGCCAGCAGTGAAGGGGAGGGGGGTTTCAATGAGCAGTTCTTC. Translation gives CASSEGEGGFNEQFF.

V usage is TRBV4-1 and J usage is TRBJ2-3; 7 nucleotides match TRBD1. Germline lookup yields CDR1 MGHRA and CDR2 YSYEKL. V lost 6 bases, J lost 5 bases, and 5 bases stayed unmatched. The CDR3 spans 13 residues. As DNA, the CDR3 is TGCGCCAGCAGTCGTACAGGGGTAGATACGCAGTATTTT. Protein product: CASSRTGVDTQYF.